The 3 T cell receptor beta chains below were found in one sample sequenced in a study of cytotoxic CD8 clonotypes in ibrutinib-treated CLL (dated by TCRdb to the early 2020s). This sample's time point label indicates: roughly 25 months on ibrutinib. To prepare the library, the immunoSEQ multiplex PCR assay was applied. Not all clones reach the TCRdb copy of this immuneACCESS table, which keeps in-frame sequences only. Checked studies attribute under half of the gap to unresolved V genes and leave the rest unexplained. The sample table holds 250,000 or so clones, of which 70% were seen once. Clones ranked in the top ten supply 15% of the sample. The sequencing used PBMCs, collected after 24 months of ibrutinib treatment. Receptor source: a human donor with chronic lymphocytic leukemia.

The chain carries TRBV5-1 and TRBJ2-1; no definite D call. The CDR3 spans 13 residues. In germline, CDR1 is SGHRS, CDR2 YFSETQ. The V gene lost 4 bases and the J gene lost 4 bases, with 9 bases spanning the gap. This chain's CDR3 is CASSLQEYNEQFF. The CDR3 coding sequence is TGCGCCAGCAGCCTCCAGGAATACAATGAGCAGTTCTTC.

This chain uses TRBV7-9 with TRBJ1-2; 12 positions match TRBD1. From germline, CDR1 is SEHNR and CDR2 FQNEAQ (reference sequence). CDR3 length: 16 amino acids. Trimming removed 5 bases from V and 7 bases from J; junction bases left unmatched: 11. The chain's CDR3 is CASSPGTGGASFGYTF. For the CDR3, the DNA is TGTGCCAGCAGCCCCGGGACAGGGGGCGCTTCATTTGGCTACACCTTC. The full variable domain, its missing parts supplied by reference TRBV7-9 and TRBJ1-2, is DTGVSQNPRHKITKRGQNVTFRCDPISEHNRLYWYRQTLGQGPEFLTYFQNEAQLEKSRLLSDRFSAERPKGSFSTLEIQRTEQGDSAMYLCASSPGTGGASFGYTFGSGTRLTVV.

The chain combines TRBV11-2 with TRBJ2-3, with D perhaps matching TRBD2 (5 bases). CDR1 and CDR2 from the germline V gene are SGHAT and FQNNGV. The CDR3 is made up of 15 amino acids. The V and J ends lost 5 bases and 0 bases respectively, with 12 bases between them. CDR3: CASSRELESTDTQYF. The CDR3 region has the DNA TGTGCCAGCAGCCGGGAACTAGAAAGCACAGATACGCAGTATTTT.